Reported below is one T cell receptor (beta chain). The data originate from a study of T cells in Graves' hyperthyroidism and ophthalmopathy. V trimming: 4 bases; J trimming: 4 bases; junction bases outside the gene matches: 3. Germline CDR1 reads WNHNN; CDR2 reads SYGVQD (reference sequence). CDR3 length: 14 amino acids. Amplified TCR beta CDR3 regions came from RNA transcripts. The TCR CDR3 first-round RT-PCR relied on the HTBI primer set. TCRdb used MiXCR to reprocess the multiplex PCR reads, holding one entry per CDR3 protein. The sample records hundreds of thousands of distinct CDR3 sequences, 14% to 15% being singletons.

This chain uses TRBV10-1 with TRBJ2-3; 9 bases map to TRBD1. The sample comprised blood. The clonotype originates from a man aged 18 to 29 with Graves' ophthalmopathy. The DNA for the CDR3 is TGCGCCAGCAGTGGGGACAGGGCCCCAGATACGCAGTATTTT. This gives the protein CASSGDRAPDTQYF.